This T cell receptor beta chain comes out of a study of cytomegalovirus exposure and HLA in healthy donors. Primers included in the PCR were 60 Vbeta and 13 Jbeta primers. The assay was immunoSEQ multiplex PCR, and TCRdb's table has in-frame clones only and misses some. The table records around 150,000 clones, 60% to 70% of them present only once. A note on this clone: Its antigen remains unidentified. Additional DNA sequences in this sample encode the identical CDR3.

Overall study results and limits: Among TCR beta chains of equal frequency, HLA-associated ones were more clonally expanded in a later analysis. Reportedly, cytomegalovirus status was diagnosed with high sensitivity and specificity. Most sequenced TCRs were rare (though some public TCRs occurred in many donors). A cluster of highly shared sequence variants was likely a sequencing artifact.

The V gene lost 2 bases and the J gene lost 3 bases, with 4 bases spanning the gap. CDR3 length: 13 amino acids. CDR1 and CDR2 (germline): MNHNS, SASEGT. V gene TRBV6-1 combines with J gene TRBJ2-2; the D is unclear. Specimen: PBMCs. This clonotype was obtained from a woman aged 55-69 years in good health and CMV-seropositive. CDR3 sequence reads: CASSEPYTGELFF. The CDR3 nucleotides read TGTGCCAGCAGTGAACCGTACACCGGGGAGCTGTTTTTT.